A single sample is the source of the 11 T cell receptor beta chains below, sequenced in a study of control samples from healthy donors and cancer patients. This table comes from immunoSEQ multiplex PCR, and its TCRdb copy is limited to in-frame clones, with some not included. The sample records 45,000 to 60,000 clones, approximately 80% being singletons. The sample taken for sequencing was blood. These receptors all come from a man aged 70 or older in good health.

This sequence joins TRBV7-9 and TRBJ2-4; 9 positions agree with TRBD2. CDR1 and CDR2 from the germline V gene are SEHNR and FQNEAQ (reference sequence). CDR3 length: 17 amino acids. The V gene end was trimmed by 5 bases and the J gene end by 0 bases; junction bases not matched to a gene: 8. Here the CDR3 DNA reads TGTGCCAGCAGCAAGTCTAGCGGGACTCTAGCCAAAAACATTCAGTACTTC. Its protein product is CASSKSSGTLAKNIQYF.

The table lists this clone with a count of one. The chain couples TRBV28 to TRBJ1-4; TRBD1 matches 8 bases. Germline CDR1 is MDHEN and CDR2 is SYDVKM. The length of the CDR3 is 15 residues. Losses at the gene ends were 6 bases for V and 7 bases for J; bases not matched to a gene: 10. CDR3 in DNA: TGTGCCAGCAGCTCAACAGGGGGGGTTCCTGAAAAACTGTTTTTT. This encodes CASSSTGGVPEKLFF.

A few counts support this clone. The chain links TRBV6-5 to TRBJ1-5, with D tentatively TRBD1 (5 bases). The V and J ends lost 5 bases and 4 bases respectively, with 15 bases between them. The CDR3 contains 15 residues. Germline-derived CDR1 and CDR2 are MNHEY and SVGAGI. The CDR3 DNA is TGTGCCAGCAGTCCGAGTCCCACAGGTAATCAGCCCCAGCATTTT. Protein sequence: CASSPSPTGNQPQHF.

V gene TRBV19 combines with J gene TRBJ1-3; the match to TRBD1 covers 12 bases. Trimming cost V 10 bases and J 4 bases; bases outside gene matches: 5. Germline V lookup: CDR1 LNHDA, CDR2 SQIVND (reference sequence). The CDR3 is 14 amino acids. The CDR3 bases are TGTGCCACCTGGGACAGGGGGCGAGGAAACACCATATATTTT. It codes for CATWDRGRGNTIYF.

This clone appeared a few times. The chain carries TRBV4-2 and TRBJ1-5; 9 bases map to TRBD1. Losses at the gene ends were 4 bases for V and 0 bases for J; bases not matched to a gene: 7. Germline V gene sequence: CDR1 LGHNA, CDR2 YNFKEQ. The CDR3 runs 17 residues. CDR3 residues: CASSRGTGQYSNQPQHF. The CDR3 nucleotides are TGTGCCAGCAGCCGGGGGACAGGGCAATATAGCAATCAGCCCCAGCATTTT.

The CDR3 loop is CASSIVRAGGPSEQFF. Written as DNA, the CDR3 is TGTGCCAGTAGTATAGTGCGAGCGGGGGGGCCGTCTGAGCAGTTCTTC. This chain links TRBV19 with TRBJ2-1; 10 bases match TRBD2. With 1 base clipped from V and 9 bases from J, the junction kept 9 bases outside the gene matches. Germline-derived CDR1 and CDR2 are LNHDA and SQIVND (reference sequence). There are 16 residues in the CDR3.

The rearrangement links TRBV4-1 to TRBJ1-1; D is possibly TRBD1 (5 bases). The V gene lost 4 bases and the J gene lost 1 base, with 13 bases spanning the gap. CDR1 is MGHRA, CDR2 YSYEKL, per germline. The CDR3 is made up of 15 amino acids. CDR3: CASSRQQLSNTEAFF. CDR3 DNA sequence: TGCGCCAGCAGCCGACAGCAACTATCGAACACTGAAGCTTTCTTT.

The chain's CDR3 is CASSQTGADNEQFF. The CDR3, as DNA: TGTGCCAGCAGCCAAACAGGGGCGGACAATGAGCAGTTCTTC. The V call is TRBV3-1 (or the pseudogene TRBV3-2), the J call TRBJ2-1; 7 nucleotides line up with TRBD1. J was trimmed by 5 bases and V by 2 bases; bases with no gene match: 3. This CDR3 has 14 amino acids. Germline V CDR1 and CDR2: LGHDT, YNNKEL (reference sequence).

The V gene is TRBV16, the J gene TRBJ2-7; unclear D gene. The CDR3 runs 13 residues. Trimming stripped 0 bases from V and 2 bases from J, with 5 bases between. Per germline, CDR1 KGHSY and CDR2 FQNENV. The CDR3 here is CASSQSTPYEQYF. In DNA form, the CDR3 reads TGTGCCAGCAGCCAATCGACACCCTACGAGCAGTACTTC. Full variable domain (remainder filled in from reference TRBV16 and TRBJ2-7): GEEVAQTPKHLVRGEGQKAKLYCAPIKGHSYVFWYQQVLKNEFKFLISFQNENVFDETGMPKERFSAKCLPNSPCSLEIQATKLEDSAVYFCASSQSTPYEQYFGPGTRLTVT.

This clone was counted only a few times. In nucleotides, the CDR3 is TGCGCCAGCAGCTTTGGGCCTGGCACAGATACGCAGTATTTT. As protein: CASSFGPGTDTQYF. The chain carries TRBV5-1 and TRBJ2-3; D is uncertain. The length of the CDR3 is 14 residues. Germline V CDR1 and CDR2: SGHRS, YFSETQ. Trimming removed 2 bases at V and 1 base at J, with 8 bases between. The full variable domain, in which reference TRBV5-1 and TRBJ2-3 provide the parts outside the CDR3, is KAGVTQTPRYLIKTRGQQVTLSCSPISGHRSVSWYQQTPGQGLQFLFEYFSETQRNKGNFPGRFSGRQFSNSRSEMNVSTLELGDSALYLCASSFGPGTDTQYFGPGTRLTVL.

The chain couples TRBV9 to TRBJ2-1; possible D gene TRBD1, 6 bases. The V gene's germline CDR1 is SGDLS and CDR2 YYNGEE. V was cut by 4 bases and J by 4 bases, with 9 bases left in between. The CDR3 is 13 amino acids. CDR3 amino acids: CASSPGQYNEQFF. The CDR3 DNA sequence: TGTGCCAGCAGCCCAGGACAGTACAATGAGCAGTTCTTC.